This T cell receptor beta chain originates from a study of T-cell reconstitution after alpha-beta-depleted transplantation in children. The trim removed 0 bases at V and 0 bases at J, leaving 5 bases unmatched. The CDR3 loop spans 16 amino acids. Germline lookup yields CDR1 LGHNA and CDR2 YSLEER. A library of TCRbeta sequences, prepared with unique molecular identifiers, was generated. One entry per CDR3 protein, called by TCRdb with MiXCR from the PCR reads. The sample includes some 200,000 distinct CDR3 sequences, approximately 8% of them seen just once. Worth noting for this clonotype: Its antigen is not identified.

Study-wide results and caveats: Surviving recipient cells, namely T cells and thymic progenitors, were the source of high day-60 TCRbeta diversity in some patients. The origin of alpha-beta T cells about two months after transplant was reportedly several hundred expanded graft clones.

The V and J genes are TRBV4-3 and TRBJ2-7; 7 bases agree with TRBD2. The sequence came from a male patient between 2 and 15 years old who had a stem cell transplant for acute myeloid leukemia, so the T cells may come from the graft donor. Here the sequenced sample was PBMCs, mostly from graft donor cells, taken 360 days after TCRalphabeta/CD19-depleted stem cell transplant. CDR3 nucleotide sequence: TGCGCCAGCAGCCAAGATAGGAGCGGGACCTCCTACGAGCAGTACTTC. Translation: CASSQDRSGTSYEQYF.